The 30 T cell receptor beta chains presented below share a single source sample, sequenced in a study. Each CDR3 protein gets one entry after TCRdb re-called the RT-PCR reads with MiXCR. The repertoire holds hundreds of thousands of distinct CDR3 sequences, with over 12% as singletons. The sample comprised memory CD4+ T cells from blood. These receptors all come from a female donor in good health, serving as a healthy control.

This clonotype was observed many times. V gene TRBV12-3 or TRBV12-4 combines with J gene TRBJ2-5; no definite D call. The CDR3 covers 13 residues. Trimming removed 2 bases from V and 2 bases from J, with 6 bases in between. The CDR3, as DNA: TGTGCCAGCAGTTTATGGGAACAAGAGACCCAGTACTTC. It codes for CASSLWEQETQYF.

The chain is built from TRBV11-2 and TRBJ2-7; 13 positions match TRBD2. The V and J ends lost 3 bases and 0 bases, in that order; junction bases with no gene match: 8. Per germline, CDR1 SGHAT and CDR2 FQNNGV. The CDR3 consists of 18 residues. The DNA for the CDR3 is TGTGCCAGCAGCTTTGGAAGGACTAGCGGGAGAAACTCCTACGAGCAGTACTTC. As protein: CASSFGRTSGRNSYEQYF.

This clonotype was counted at least ten times. This chain links TRBV20-1 with TRBJ2-3, with D tentatively TRBD1 or TRBD2 (6 bases each). Per the germline V gene, CDR1 is DFQATT and CDR2 is SNEGSKA (reference sequence). V was clipped by 1 base and J by 0 bases, with 14 bases between them. This CDR3 has 16 amino acids. The CDR3 DNA is TGCAGTGCTAGAGCCCAAGGGGGGTCTAGCACAGATACGCAGTATTTT. This gives the protein CSARAQGGSSTDTQYF.

Many counts were recorded for this clonotype. The chain couples TRBV18 to TRBJ1-3; D is ambiguous. V lost 0 bases, J lost 2 bases, and 14 bases lay in between. CDR3 length: 17 amino acids. Germline V lookup: CDR1 KGHSH, CDR2 LQKENI. This chain's CDR3 is CASSPPNHLTTGNTIYF. For the CDR3, the DNA is TGTGCCAGCTCACCACCGAATCATTTGACAACTGGAAACACCATATATTTT.

This chain uses TRBV5-1 with TRBJ2-2, with TRBD2 identical over 9 bases. This CDR3 contains 15 residues. Germline values: CDR1 SGHRS, CDR2 YFSETQ. Trimming removed 5 bases from V and 5 bases from J; junction bases left unmatched: 7. In DNA form, the CDR3 reads TGCGCCAGCAGGAGAGCTAGCGGGAATACCGGGGAGCTGTTTTTT. Translation gives CASRRASGNTGELFF.

This clonotype was observed a few times. The genes are TRBV12-3 or TRBV12-4 and TRBJ1-2; TRBD1 aligns across 8 bases. Trimming took 3 bases from V and 4 from J; bases not matched to a gene: 10. The CDR3 extends over 16 amino acids. The CDR3 DNA reads as TGTGCCAGCAGTTTCCTTCAGGGGGCGCTGGCCTATGGCTACACCTTC. This sequence encodes CASSFLQGALAYGYTF.

This clonotype was observed at least ten times. The CDR3 bases are TGCAGTGCTAGTAGAGCCGCGGTGGGGGAGAATGAGCAGTTCTTC. Residues: CSASRAAVGENEQFF. The rearrangement links TRBV20-1 to TRBJ2-1; D is perhaps TRBD1 or TRBD2 (5 bases each). The germline V gene has CDR1 DFQATT and CDR2 SNEGSKA (reference sequence). The length of the CDR3 is 15 residues. V lost 3 bases to trimming and J lost 7 bases, with 19 bases between them.

At least ten counts were recorded for this clonotype. The DNA for the CDR3 is TGCAGTGCTAGACAAGTGCAGGGCGATTATGGCAATCAGCCCCAGCATTTT. It codes for CSARQVQGDYGNQPQHF. The chain links TRBV20-1 to TRBJ1-5; TRBD1 is a possible D gene (5 bases). The germline gives CDR1 DFQATT, CDR2 SNEGSKA (reference sequence). V was cut by 2 bases and J by 2 bases, with 19 bases left in between. This CDR3 spans 17 amino acids.

The genes are TRBV5-5 and TRBJ2-6; D ambiguous. Looked up from germline, CDR1 is SGHKS and CDR2 is YYEKEE (reference sequence). CDR3 length equals 17 residues. Trimming pared 0 bases from V and 5 bases from J, leaving 15 bases between. CDR3 sequence: CASSLAIGLFRANVLTF. CDR3 nucleotides: TGTGCCAGCAGCTTGGCTATAGGGTTGTTTCGGGCCAACGTCCTGACTTTC.

This clonotype was seen more than once but under ten times. This chain uses TRBV7-2 with TRBJ2-1; D possibly corresponds to TRBD2 (5 bases). The length of the CDR3 is 15 residues. With 6 bases removed from V and 2 bases from J, the gap between germline ends came to 14 bases. Germline CDR1 and CDR2: SGHTA and FQGNSA. The CDR3 DNA reads TGTGCCAGCAGTTACCTTACCGGGACCTACAATGAGCAGTTCTTC. It yields the protein CASSYLTGTYNEQFF.

This chain uses TRBV5-6 with TRBJ1-2; possible D gene TRBD1, 5 bases. Trimming left V 0 bases short and J 0 bases short, with 9 bases between. Germline V lookup: CDR1 SGHDT, CDR2 YYEEEE. This CDR3 spans 15 amino acids. The CDR3 DNA reads TGTGCCAGCAGCTTGGGGGGGGACCCTAACTATGGCTACACCTTC. It yields the protein CASSLGGDPNYGYTF.

This clonotype was observed many times. This chain uses TRBV10-3 with TRBJ1-4, with D perhaps TRBD1 (6 bases). The germline V gene encodes CDR1 ENHRY and CDR2 SYGVKD. CDR3 length equals 14 residues. The V end lost 11 bases, the J end lost 6 bases, and 19 bases lay between the germline ends. CDR3 bases: TGTGCCTCCCGACGGACAGACGGCTATGAAAAACTGTTTTTT. Its translation is CASRRTDGYEKLFF.

Ten or more counts support this clonotype. The rearrangement joins TRBV7-2 to TRBJ1-2; maybe TRBD1 (6 bases). V gave up 4 bases and J gave up 7 bases, with 16 bases separating them. Germline CDR1 reads SGHTA; CDR2 reads FQGNSA. This CDR3 has 14 residues. CDR3 DNA: TGTGCCAGCAGCTCAAACCCACAGGGAGGTGGCTACACCTTC. Amino acid sequence: CASSSNPQGGGYTF.

The chain links TRBV5-1 to TRBJ2-5; 7 nucleotides match TRBD1. Germline CDR1 and CDR2: SGHRS and YFSETQ. With V trimmed by 3 bases and J by 4 bases, 9 bases remained unmatched. CDR3 size: 15 residues. CDR3 DNA sequence: TGCGCCAGCAGCTCCCTGACAGGGTCCGGAGAGACCCAGTACTTC. Protein product: CASSSLTGSGETQYF.

V usage is TRBV5-5 and J usage is TRBJ1-4, with D possibly being TRBD1 (5 bases). The CDR3 sequence is 16 residues long. The V end lost 4 bases, the J end lost 1 base, and 14 bases lay between the germline ends. Germline V CDR1 and CDR2: SGHKS, YYEKEE (reference sequence). This CDR3 reads CASSHRQRETNEKLFF. CDR3 nucleotides: TGTGCCAGCAGCCATAGACAGCGGGAAACTAATGAAAAACTGTTTTTT.

This clonotype was seen at least ten times. The CDR3 sequence: CSVSRGSYEQYF. The CDR3 DNA reads TGCAGCGTTTCGCGGGGATCCTACGAGCAGTACTTC. The chain employs TRBV29-1 and TRBJ2-7; tentatively, D is TRBD2 (6 bases). The ends were cut back, 5 bases at V and 1 base at J, with 9 bases in the middle. CDR1 is SQVTM and CDR2 is ANQGSEA in the germline V gene. The CDR3 is made up of 12 amino acids.

The table lists this clonotype with many counts. The chain recombines TRBV12-3 or TRBV12-4 with TRBJ2-5; tentative D call: TRBD2 (7 bases). Between the trimmed V and J ends, which lost 7 bases and 7 bases, there was a span of 13 bases. There are 12 residues in the CDR3. The CDR3 DNA follows: TGTGCCAGCACCCTAGGGGGGGGGACCCAGTACTTC. Translated, it gives CASTLGGGTQYF.

This clonotype has more than one count but fewer than ten. The chain employs TRBV7-2 and TRBJ2-3; D is uncertain. The V end was cut by 5 bases, the J end by 4 bases, with 10 bases between. Germline CDR1 and CDR2: SGHTA and FQGNSA. The CDR3 loop spans 13 amino acids. CDR3: CASSLTGPDTQYF. The DNA for the CDR3 is TGTGCCAGCAGCCTCACCGGCCCAGATACGCAGTATTTT.

This chain uses TRBV28 with TRBJ1-4; tentative D call: TRBD1 (5 bases). This CDR3 has 18 amino acids. V lost 5 bases, J lost 0 bases, and 19 bases lay in between. In germline, CDR1 is MDHEN, CDR2 SYDVKM. The CDR3 protein is CASSPPLRGHATNEKLFF. The CDR3 DNA sequence: TGTGCCAGCAGTCCGCCCCTTCGGGGCCACGCAACTAATGAAAAACTGTTTTTT.

This clonotype was counted many times. The rearrangement joins TRBV28 to TRBJ1-5; 7 positions match TRBD1. The V gene end was trimmed by 8 bases and the J gene end by 4 bases; junction bases not matched to a gene: 14. This CDR3 is 16 amino acids long. Germline V gives CDR1 MDHEN, CDR2 SYDVKM. The CDR3 sequence is CASGSPGGQPNQPQHF. The CDR3 bases are TGTGCCAGCGGGAGCCCAGGGGGGCAGCCGAATCAGCCCCAGCATTTT.

The V gene is TRBV12-3 or TRBV12-4, the J gene TRBJ2-7; unclear D gene. The CDR3 is made up of 14 amino acids. The V end lost 6 bases, the J end lost 2 bases, and 14 bases lay between the germline ends. The CDR3 is CASSETQGPYEQYF. In DNA, the CDR3 is TGTGCCAGCAGCGAAACCCAAGGCCCCTACGAGCAGTACTTC.

The table lists this clonotype with a few counts. The J gene is TRBJ2-3, the V gene TRBV12-3 or TRBV12-4; D possibly corresponds to TRBD2 (6 bases). CDR3 length equals 16 residues. The V end was cut by 8 bases, the J end by 1 base, with 19 bases between. CDR3 sequence reads: CASLGGVRGGTDTQYF. CDR3 DNA sequence: TGTGCCAGCCTTGGGGGAGTGCGCGGGGGCACAGATACGCAGTATTTT.

This clonotype was found many times. The gene calls are TRBV29-1 and TRBJ2-7, with D possibly TRBD1 on 6 matching bases. Trimming took off 6 bases at V and 5 bases at J, with 14 bases between the two ends. This CDR3 has 12 residues. Germline-derived CDR1 and CDR2 are SQVTM and ANQGSEA. The CDR3: CSVLTGFHEQYF. DNA of the CDR3: TGCAGCGTATTGACAGGATTCCACGAGCAGTACTTC.

This clonotype has only a few counts. This chain connects TRBV27 to TRBJ2-1; 9 bases agree with TRBD1. The CDR3 consists of 17 residues. Unmatched junction bases numbered 11, after V lost 6 bases and J lost 2 bases. Germline CDR1 and CDR2: MNHEY and SMNVEV (reference sequence). The CDR3: CASRLILTGGPYNEQFF. CDR3 DNA: TGTGCCAGCAGATTAATTTTGACAGGGGGACCCTACAATGAGCAGTTCTTC.

This clonotype was observed at least ten times. The chain has TRBV6-1 and TRBJ1-5; 8 bases align to TRBD1. V lost 5 bases and J lost 7; bases outside the gene matches: 4. CDR1 is MNHNS and CDR2 is SASEGT in the germline V gene. The length of the CDR3 is 13 residues. The CDR3 is CASSSDRGQPQHF. The CDR3 DNA reads as TGTGCCAGCAGTTCCGACAGGGGACAGCCCCAGCATTTT.

This sequence joins TRBV28 and TRBJ2-7; D possibly uses TRBD1 or TRBD2 (5 bases each). V shed 8 bases and J shed 6 bases, with 29 bases lying between them. The CDR3 runs 17 residues. The germline V gene has CDR1 MDHEN and CDR2 SYDVKM. The CDR3 coding sequence is TGTGCCAGCTACCCTAACCTCGACGCAGGGAGAAGGCTCGAGCAGTACTTC. It translates to CASYPNLDAGRRLEQYF.

In nucleotides, the CDR3 is TGTGCCACCAGTGATAATCACGGGGAGCTGTTTTTT. This translates into CATSDNHGELFF. The chain uses TRBV24-1 and TRBJ2-2; D gene unclear. Trimming cost V 3 bases and J 7 bases, with 5 bases left between them. This CDR3 is 12 amino acids long. Germline V CDR1 and CDR2: KGHDR, SFDVKD.

This clonotype was seen repeatedly, ten times or more. The chain's CDR3 is CASSGDSSSYNEQFF. DNA for the CDR3: TGTGCCAGCAGCGGGGACTCAAGCTCCTACAATGAGCAGTTCTTC. This chain joins TRBV27 and TRBJ2-1, with D possibly matching TRBD2 (6 bases). From germline, CDR1 is MNHEY and CDR2 SMNVEV (reference sequence). The CDR3 loop spans 15 amino acids. V was clipped by 6 bases and J by 0 bases, with 12 bases between them.

This clonotype has more than one count but fewer than ten. V usage is TRBV6-5 and J usage is TRBJ2-3; D remains unclear. Trimming took off 3 bases at V and 0 bases at J, with 10 bases between the two ends. This CDR3 has 15 residues. The germline gives CDR1 MNHEY, CDR2 SVGAGI. The CDR3 spells CASSYDFSSTDTQYF. CDR3 nucleotide sequence: TGTGCCAGCAGTTATGACTTTTCTAGCACAGATACGCAGTATTTT.

There are a few counts of this clonotype. The chain has TRBV7-9 and TRBJ1-5; D gene ambiguous. This CDR3 spans 14 amino acids. From germline, CDR1 is SEHNR and CDR2 FQNEAQ (reference sequence). The V end was cut by 3 bases, the J end by 3 bases, with 9 bases between. CDR3 protein: CASSFDGDNQPQHF. The DNA of the CDR3 is TGTGCCAGCAGCTTCGACGGAGACAATCAGCCCCAGCATTTT.